This TCR beta chain comes out of a study of metastatic and nonmetastatic thyroid tumors. Thyroid surgery was performed in patients who had received no treatment beforehand. The authors' processing: Variation in CDR3 across clinicopathological groups served as the basis for constructing a distant-metastasis classifier in papillary thyroid cancer. With MiXCR, TCRdb reprocessed the PCR reads. TCRdb's processing, not the authors' own work, is the source of the V and J calls. The sample shows around 61,000 clones, 25% to 30% of them seen only once. CDR1 and CDR2 (germline): SGDLS, YYNGEE. Between the trimmed V and J ends, which lost 4 bases and 4 bases, there was a span of 11 bases. The CDR3 length is 13 residues.

The chain employs TRBV9 and TRBJ1-1, with a weak D call TRBD1 (6 bases). The receptor was derived from a female donor with papillary thyroid cancer or a benign thyroid nodule (not recorded which). Some clones in this sample may be carry-over from other donors' samples. The specimen was blood. As DNA, the CDR3 is TGTGCCAGCAGCACCACAGGGCTCACTGAAGCTTTCTTT. This gives the protein CASSTTGLTEAFF.